These 3 T cell receptor beta chains were sequenced from one sample in a study of Ad26.COV2.S vaccination and SARS-CoV-2 variants. Treatment defined: over 15 received Ad26.COV2.S at low or high dose, single or two shots; about 5 received placebo; per-sample allocation not given. On day 63 after the first injection, vaccine and placebo recipients gave samples. Measured with immunoSEQ multiplex PCR; TCRdb has only the in-frame clones, and not every one. The table has 360,000 or so clones, roughly 87% seen once; the top ten hold 3.4%. Here the sequenced sample was peripheral blood, taken in a trial of Ad26.COV2.S vaccine versus placebo. Receptor source: a person aged 18 to 65 who received the Ad26.COV2.S COVID-19 vaccine or a placebo.

This chain joins TRBV6-5 and TRBJ1-2, with no clear D. There are 15 residues in the CDR3. V dropped 5 bases and J dropped 3 bases, with 16 bases sitting between them. CDR1 and CDR2 from the germline V gene are MNHEY and SVGAGI. CDR3 DNA: TGTGCCAGCAGTCGTTTTGAAGGCGGGTACTATGGCTACACCTTC. Its protein product is CASSRFEGGYYGYTF.

Only one count was recorded for this clone. The V call is TRBV21-1, the J call TRBJ2-2; no check of the table's D call, TRBD1, against the DNA was made. TRBV21-1 represents a pseudogene. The CDR3 contains 15 residues. CDR3 bases: TGTGCCAGCAACTACAACCAGGGATGGACCGGGGAGCTGTTTTTT. Translated, it gives CASNYNQGWTGELFF.

The gene calls are TRBV5-6 and TRBJ2-2, with unresolved D. This CDR3 comprises 14 residues. Germline V gene lookup returns CDR1 SGHDT and CDR2 YYEEEE. With 0 bases removed from V and 3 bases from J, the gap between germline ends came to 6 bases. CDR3 residues: CASSLARYTGELFF. In DNA form, the CDR3 reads TGTGCCAGCAGCTTGGCCCGCTACACCGGGGAGCTGTTTTTT.